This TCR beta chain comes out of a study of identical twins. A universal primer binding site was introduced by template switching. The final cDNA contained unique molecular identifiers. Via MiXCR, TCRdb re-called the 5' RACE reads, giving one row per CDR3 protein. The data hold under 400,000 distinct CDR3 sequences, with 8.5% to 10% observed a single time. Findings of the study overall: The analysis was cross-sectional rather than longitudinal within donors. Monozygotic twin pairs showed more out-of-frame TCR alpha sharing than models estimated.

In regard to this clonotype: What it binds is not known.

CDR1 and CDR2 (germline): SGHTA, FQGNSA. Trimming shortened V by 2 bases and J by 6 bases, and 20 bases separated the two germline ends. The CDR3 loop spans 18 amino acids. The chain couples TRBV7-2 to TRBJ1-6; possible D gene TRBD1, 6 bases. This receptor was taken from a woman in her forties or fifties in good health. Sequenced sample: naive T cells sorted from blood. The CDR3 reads CASSLTGPTGWVNSPLHF. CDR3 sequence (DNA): TGTGCCAGCAGCTTAACGGGACCGACAGGATGGGTTAATTCACCCCTCCACTTT. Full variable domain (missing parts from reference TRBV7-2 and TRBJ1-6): GAGVSQSPSNKVTEKGKDVELRCDPISGHTALYWYRQSLGQGLEFLIYFQGNSAPDKSGLPSDRFSAERTGGSVSTLTIQRTQQEDSAVYLCASSLTGPTGWVNSPLHFGNGTRLTVT.